The 23 T cell receptor beta chains in this list originate from one sample, sequenced in a study of T cell responses to AZD1222 COVID-19 vaccine. Repertoires were generated with immunoSEQ multiplex PCR, while TCRdb's copy carries only in-frame clones and drops some. The data contain over 50,000 clones, 84% of them singletons. Sequences were derived from peripheral blood, sampled on day 0 of AZD1222 vaccination. The receptors originated from an adult in good health.

This clone has a single count. CDR3 nucleotide sequence: TGTGCCAGCATTCGGGACGTTCTCGGGTCACCCCTCCACTTT. Residues: CASIRDVLGSPLHF. This chain connects TRBV6-5 to TRBJ1-6, with a tentative D call TRBD1 (5 bases). CDR3 length equals 14 residues. Germline V gives CDR1 MNHEY, CDR2 SVGAGI. V was shortened by 7 bases and J by 10 bases, with 17 bases between the two germline ends.

This sequence joins TRBV6-5 and TRBJ1-2; D is undetermined. This CDR3 is built from 12 residues. V lost 2 bases and J 4 bases, leaving 5 bases between the germline ends. Germline values: CDR1 MNHEY, CDR2 SVGAGI. The CDR3 here is CASSYGSYGYTF. CDR3 nucleotide sequence: TGTGCCAGCAGTTACGGCAGCTATGGCTACACCTTC.

The chain employs TRBV5-1 and TRBJ2-7, with D tentatively TRBD1 (6 bases). The CDR3 has 16 residues. CDR1 is SGHRS and CDR2 is YFSETQ in the germline V gene. Deletions cut 3 bases from V and 1 base from J, with 17 bases between. The CDR3 DNA is TGCGCCAGCAGCTCCGGCGCCTCGGACAGATCCTACGAGCAGTACTTC. It encodes CASSSGASDRSYEQYF.

This rearrangement joins TRBV7-2 to TRBJ1-4; tentative D call: TRBD1 (5 bases). V lost 1 base, J lost 8 bases, and 14 bases lay in between. The CDR3 loop spans 15 amino acids. CDR1 and CDR2 (germline): SGHTA, FQGNSA. The CDR3 sequence: CASSLEAGRGEKLFF. DNA for the CDR3: TGTGCCAGCAGCTTAGAGGCGGGGCGGGGAGAAAAACTGTTTTTT. The full variable domain, rest sourced from reference TRBV7-2 and TRBJ1-4, is GAGVSQSPSNKVTEKGKDVELRCDPISGHTALYWYRQSLGQGLEFLIYFQGNSAPDKSGLPSDRFSAERTGGSVSTLTIQRTQQEDSAVYLCASSLEAGRGEKLFFGSGTQLSVL.

The chain recombines TRBV27 with TRBJ1-2, with 8 bases matching TRBD1. J gave up 7 bases and V 5 bases, and 3 bases lay outside the gene matches. Germline V gene lookup returns CDR1 MNHEY and CDR2 SMNVEV (reference sequence). The CDR3 contains 12 residues. CDR3 protein: CASSPTGAGYTF. CDR3 DNA: TGTGCCAGCAGTCCGACAGGGGCTGGCTACACCTTC.

This clone was seen just once. The chain links TRBV9 to TRBJ2-7; 7 nucleotides match TRBD2. V lost 4 bases to trimming and J lost 2 bases; unmatched junction nucleotides: 12. The CDR3 is 16 amino acids. CDR1 and CDR2 from the germline V gene are SGDLS and YYNGEE. The CDR3 nucleotides read TGTGCCAGCAGCCCCAGATCCCCCGGGGGGACCTACGAGCAGTACTTC. Its translation: CASSPRSPGGTYEQYF. The variable domain in full, completed from reference TRBV9 and TRBJ2-7, reads DSGVTQTPKHLITATGQRVTLRCSPRSGDLSVYWYQQSLDQGLQFLIQYYNGEERAKGNILERFSAQQFPDLHSELNLSSLELGDSALYFCASSPRSPGGTYEQYFGPGTRLTVT.

The rearrangement joins TRBV19 to TRBJ2-3; D gene ambiguous. V was cut by 5 bases and J by 0 bases, with 12 bases left in between. The CDR3 has 15 amino acids. The germline V gene encodes CDR1 LNHDA and CDR2 SQIVND (reference sequence). The CDR3 DNA is TGTGCCAGTAGTTATGGCAGCAGGAGCACAGATACGCAGTATTTT. It yields the protein CASSYGSRSTDTQYF.

The V and J genes are TRBV3-1 (or the pseudogene TRBV3-2) and TRBJ2-3; TRBD2 is a possible D gene (7 bases). Looked up from germline, CDR1 is LGHDT and CDR2 is YNNKEL (reference sequence). V was pared by 3 bases and J by 6 bases, with 22 bases between. The CDR3 length is 17 residues. The CDR3 sequence is CASSQPQGQRGRDTQYF. Here the CDR3 DNA reads TGTGCCAGCAGCCAGCCCCAGGGGCAGCGGGGAAGGGATACGCAGTATTTT.

The rearrangement links TRBV9 to TRBJ2-7; TRBD2 might be the D (6 bases). Germline CDR1 SGDLS, CDR2 YYNGEE. The CDR3 spans 16 residues. V was shortened by 4 bases and J by 0 bases, with 17 bases between the two germline ends. The CDR3 nucleotides are TGTGCCAGCAGCCAGATTGGGGACGGGGGCTCCTACGAGCAGTACTTC. This codes for CASSQIGDGGSYEQYF.

This clone ranks as medium-sized. The chain is built from TRBV6-4 and TRBJ2-3, with 12 bases matching TRBD2. The CDR3 sequence is 14 residues long. Trimming removed 2 bases from V and 8 bases from J; junction bases left unmatched: 2. The germline gives CDR1 MRHNA, CDR2 SNTAGT. The DNA of the CDR3 is TGTGCCAGCAGTGACGGACTAGCGGGGTCTACGCAGTATTTT. Residues: CASSDGLAGSTQYF.

The V and J genes are TRBV5-1 and TRBJ2-1; 8 bases map to TRBD1. Trimming removed 0 bases from V and 5 bases from J; junction bases left unmatched: 4. CDR1 and CDR2 from the germline V gene are SGHRS and YFSETQ. This CDR3 has 15 residues. Written as DNA, the CDR3 is TGCGCCAGCAGCTTGGAGAGGACAGGGCACAATGAGCAGTTCTTC. It encodes CASSLERTGHNEQFF.

V and J are TRBV6-5 and TRBJ1-2, with D unclear. The CDR3 is 14 amino acids. Germline V gene sequence: CDR1 MNHEY, CDR2 SVGAGI. Trimming took 6 bases from V and 2 from J, leaving 13 bases between them. Here the CDR3 reads CASRPEGRNYGYTF. In DNA, the CDR3 is TGTGCCAGCAGACCGGAGGGAAGGAACTATGGCTACACCTTC.

This chain links TRBV4-3 with TRBJ1-1; 9 bases are shared with TRBD1. The germline V gene has CDR1 LGHNA and CDR2 YSLEER. The CDR3 spans 15 residues. V trimming: 4 bases; J trimming: 4 bases; junction bases outside the gene matches: 7. CDR3 sequence: CASSRGQGMITEAFF. The DNA of the CDR3 is TGCGCCAGCAGCCGTGGACAGGGGATGATCACTGAAGCTTTCTTT.

This chain joins TRBV29-1 and TRBJ2-5; D may be TRBD1 or TRBD2 (5 bases each). Deletions cut 6 bases from V and 5 bases from J, with 13 bases between. The CDR3 is made up of 12 amino acids. Looked up from germline, CDR1 is SQVTM and CDR2 is ANQGSEA. CDR3 bases: TGCAGCGTCCCCCAGGGCGGGGAGACCCAGTACTTC. It yields the protein CSVPQGGETQYF.

The rearrangement uses TRBV4-2 and TRBJ1-6, with no clear D. Between the trimmed V and J ends, which lost 0 bases and 7 bases, there was a span of 7 bases. CDR3 length equals 14 residues. CDR1 and CDR2 (germline): LGHNA, YNFKEQ. CDR3 DNA sequence: TGTGCCAGCAGCCAAGAAGGGATGAATTCACCCCTCCACTTT. It yields the protein CASSQEGMNSPLHF.

V gene TRBV6-6 combines with J gene TRBJ2-1; perhaps TRBD2 as D (5 bases). The CDR3 extends over 14 amino acids. Germline lookup yields CDR1 MNHNY and CDR2 SVGAGI (reference sequence). V dropped 7 bases and J dropped 2 bases, with 12 bases sitting between them. The CDR3 loop reads CASILDITYNEQFF. Written as DNA, the CDR3 is TGTGCCAGCATACTAGACATCACCTACAATGAGCAGTTCTTC.

This chain links TRBV12-3 or TRBV12-4 with TRBJ1-4; D is ambiguous. The V gene lost 6 bases and the J gene lost 5 bases, with 10 bases spanning the gap. The CDR3 is 13 amino acids. CDR3 loop: CASRAGRNEKLFF. DNA of the CDR3: TGTGCCAGCAGGGCCGGGAGGAATGAAAAACTGTTTTTT.

The chain combines TRBV3-1 (or the pseudogene TRBV3-2) with TRBJ2-1; D might be TRBD2 (6 bases). Germline V gene lookup returns CDR1 LGHDT and CDR2 YNNKEL (reference sequence). V was clipped by 4 bases and J by 7 bases, with 14 bases between them. The length of the CDR3 is 14 residues. CDR3 nucleotides: TGTGCCAGCAGCCTACGGGAGAGGGCGAATGAGCAGTTCTTC. Encoded protein: CASSLRERANEQFF.

The chain links TRBV10-1 to TRBJ2-7; weak D call: TRBD1 (5 bases). Germline values: CDR1 WNHNN, CDR2 SYGVQD (reference sequence). There are 16 residues in the CDR3. V was cut by 6 bases and J by 2 bases, with 20 bases left in between. The CDR3 nucleotides read TGCGCCAGCAGCCAGTCCCAAGGGCGGACAACCTACGAGCAGTACTTC. The encoded protein is CASSQSQGRTTYEQYF.

The chain combines TRBV7-2 with TRBJ2-7; D may be TRBD2 (6 bases). The germline V gene encodes CDR1 SGHTA and CDR2 FQGNSA. This CDR3 is 13 amino acids long. V was pared by 7 bases and J by 1 base, with 11 bases between. In DNA, the CDR3 is TGTGCCAGCAAACTTGGGGGGTCCTACGAGCAGTACTTC. Protein product: CASKLGGSYEQYF.

V usage is TRBV10-3 and J usage is TRBJ1-2, with a possible D match to TRBD1 (6 bases). Trimming pared 3 bases from V and 2 bases from J, leaving 13 bases between. Germline V gives CDR1 ENHRY, CDR2 SYGVKD. The CDR3 sequence is 15 residues long. CDR3 nucleotide sequence: TGTGCCATCAGTGAATGGACAGTCCTCAACTATGGCTACACCTTC. Protein product: CAISEWTVLNYGYTF.

The CDR3 reads CASRVLGNIQYF. The CDR3, as DNA: TGTGCCAGCAGGGTCCTGGGGAACATTCAGTACTTC. The chain is built from TRBV12-3 or TRBV12-4 and TRBJ2-4; D gene unclear. The CDR3 runs 12 residues. V was clipped by 6 bases and J by 7 bases, with 10 bases between them.

V and J are TRBV27 and TRBJ1-2; unclear D gene. The CDR3 has 15 amino acids. The V gene lost 0 bases and the J gene lost 5 bases, with 13 bases spanning the gap. Germline values: CDR1 MNHEY, CDR2 SMNVEV (reference sequence). In DNA form, the CDR3 reads TGTGCCAGCAGTTTATCCCAAGAAGTGTCTTATGGCTACACCTTC. This sequence encodes CASSLSQEVSYGYTF.